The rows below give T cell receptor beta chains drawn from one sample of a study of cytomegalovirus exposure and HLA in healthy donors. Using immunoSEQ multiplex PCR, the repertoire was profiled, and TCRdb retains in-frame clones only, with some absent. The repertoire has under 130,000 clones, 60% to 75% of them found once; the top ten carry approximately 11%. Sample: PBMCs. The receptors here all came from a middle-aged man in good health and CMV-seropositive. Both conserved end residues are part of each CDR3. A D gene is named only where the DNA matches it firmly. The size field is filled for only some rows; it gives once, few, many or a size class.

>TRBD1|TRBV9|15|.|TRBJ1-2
CASSVGKFTGGGYTF
TGTGCCAGCAGCGTAGGAAAGTTTACAGGGGGAGGCTACACCTTC
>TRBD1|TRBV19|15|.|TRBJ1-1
CASSIVTGGNTEAFF
TGTGCCAGTAGTATAGTCACAGGGGGGAACACTGAAGCTTTCTTT
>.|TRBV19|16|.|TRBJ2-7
CASSIGAGEPRDEQYF
TGTGCCAGTAGTATTGGAGCAGGGGAGCCTAGGGACGAGCAGTACTTC
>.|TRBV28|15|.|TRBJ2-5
CASSIIGGNQETQYF
TGTGCCAGCAGTATTATTGGGGGGAACCAAGAGACCCAGTACTTC
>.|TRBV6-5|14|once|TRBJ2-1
CASSYLTGYNEQFF
TGTGCCAGCAGTTACCTGACGGGGTACAATGAGCAGTTCTTC
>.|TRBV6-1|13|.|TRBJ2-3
CASSGQGTDTQYF
TGTGCCAGCAGTGGGCAGGGTACAGATACGCAGTATTTT
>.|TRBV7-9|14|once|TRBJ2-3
CASSLVRPTDTQYF
TGTGCCAGCAGCTTAGTGAGGCCTACAGATACGCAGTATTTT
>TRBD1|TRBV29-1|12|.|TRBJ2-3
CSVVQGPDTQYF
TGCAGCGTTGTACAGGGGCCAGATACGCAGTATTTT
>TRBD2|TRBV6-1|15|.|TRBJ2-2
CASSRLAGGPGELFF
TGTGCCAGCAGCCGACTAGCGGGAGGGCCTGGGGAGCTGTTTTTT
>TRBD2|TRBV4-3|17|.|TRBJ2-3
CASSQGTSGSLTDTQYF
TGCGCCAGCAGCCAAGGGACTAGCGGGAGCCTTACAGATACGCAGTATTTT
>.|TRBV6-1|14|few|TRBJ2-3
CASSVEQGTDTQYF
TGTGCCAGCAGTGTAGAACAGGGAACAGATACGCAGTATTTT
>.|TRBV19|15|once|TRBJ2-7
CASSIEGSGAYEQYF
TGTGCCAGTAGTATAGAAGGTAGCGGAGCCTACGAGCAGTACTTC
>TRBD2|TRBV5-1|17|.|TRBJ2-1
CASSRRGAGGFYNEQFF
TGCGCCAGCAGCCGCCGGGGAGCGGGAGGGTTCTACAATGAGCAGTTCTTC
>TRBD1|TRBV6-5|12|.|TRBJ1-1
CASRTGGTEAFF
TGTGCCAGCAGGACAGGGGGCACTGAAGCTTTCTTT
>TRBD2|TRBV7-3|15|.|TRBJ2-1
CASSLSGRAGDEQFF
TGTGCCAGCAGCCTTAGCGGGAGGGCCGGGGATGAGCAGTTCTTC
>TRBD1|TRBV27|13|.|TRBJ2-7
CASSWRQGYEQYF
TGTGCCAGCAGTTGGAGACAGGGCTACGAGCAGTACTTC
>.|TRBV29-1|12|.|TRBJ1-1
CSAGPRGGGAFF
TGCAGCGCCGGTCCGAGAGGGGGTGGAGCTTTCTTT
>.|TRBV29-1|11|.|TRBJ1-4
CGVGAYEKLFF
TGCGGCGTGGGGGCCTATGAAAAACTGTTTTTT
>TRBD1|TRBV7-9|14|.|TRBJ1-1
CASSWTGGDTEAFF
TGTGCCAGCAGCTGGACAGGGGGAGACACTGAAGCTTTCTTT
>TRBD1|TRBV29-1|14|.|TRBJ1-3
CSASTGDGGNTIYF
TGCAGCGCTTCGACAGGGGATGGTGGAAACACCATATATTTT
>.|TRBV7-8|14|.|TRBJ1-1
CASSLVLGHTEAFF
TGTGCCAGCAGCTTAGTTCTCGGTCACACTGAAGCTTTCTTT
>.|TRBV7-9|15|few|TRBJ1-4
CASTHSGDYNEKLFF
TGTGCCAGCACCCATAGCGGGGACTATAATGAAAAACTGTTTTTT
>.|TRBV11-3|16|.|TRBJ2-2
CASSLEYTGEDGELFF
TGTGCCAGCAGCCTAGAGTACACGGGAGAGGACGGGGAGCTGTTTTTT
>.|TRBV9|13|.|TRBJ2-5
CASSVLGEKTQYF
TGTGCCAGCAGCGTATTGGGAGAGAAGACCCAGTACTTC
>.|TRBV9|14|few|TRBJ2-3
CASSQGVRTDTQYF
TGTGCCAGCAGCCAAGGGGTTCGCACAGATACGCAGTATTTT
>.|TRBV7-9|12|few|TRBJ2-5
CASSKREQTQYF
TGTGCCAGCAGCAAGCGAGAGCAGACCCAGTACTTC
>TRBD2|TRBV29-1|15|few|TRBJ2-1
CSVEEGTSGYNEQFF
TGCAGCGTTGAAGAAGGGACTAGCGGATACAATGAGCAGTTCTTC
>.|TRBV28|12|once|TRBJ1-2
CASRGGGGGYTF
TGTGCCAGCAGGGGCGGGGGGGGTGGCTACACCTTC
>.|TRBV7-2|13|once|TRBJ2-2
CASSSQEAGELFF
TGTGCCAGCAGCTCCCAGGAAGCCGGGGAGCTGTTTTTT
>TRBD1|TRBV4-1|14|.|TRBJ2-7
CASSPTGTDYEQYF
TGTGCCAGCAGCCCTACCGGGACAGACTACGAGCAGTACTTC
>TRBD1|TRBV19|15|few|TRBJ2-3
CASSVTGDRTDTQYF
TGTGCCAGTAGTGTTACAGGGGACCGCACAGATACGCAGTATTTT
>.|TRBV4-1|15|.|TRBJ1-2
CASRKPGLANYGYTF
TGCGCCAGCCGCAAGCCGGGGTTGGCTAACTATGGCTACACCTTC
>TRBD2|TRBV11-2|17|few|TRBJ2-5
CASSLGGTSGGQETQYF
TGTGCCAGCAGCTTAGGAGGGACTAGCGGGGGTCAAGAGACCCAGTACTTC
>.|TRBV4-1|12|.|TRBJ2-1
CASSLRVDEQFF
TGCGCCAGCAGCCTCAGGGTGGATGAGCAGTTCTTC
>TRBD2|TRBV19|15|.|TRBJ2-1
CASSISGRPYNEQFF
TGTGCCAGTAGTATTAGCGGGAGACCCTACAATGAGCAGTTCTTC
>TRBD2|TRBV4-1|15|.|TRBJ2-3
CASSLRGLDTDTQYF
TGCGCCAGCAGCCTTCGGGGACTAGACACAGATACGCAGTATTTT
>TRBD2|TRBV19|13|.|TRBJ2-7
CASSISTSAEQYF
TGTGCCAGTAGTATCTCGACTAGCGCCGAGCAGTACTTC
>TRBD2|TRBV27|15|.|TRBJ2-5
CASSWGAGGQETQYF
TGTGCCAGCAGTTGGGGGGCGGGAGGACAAGAGACCCAGTACTTC
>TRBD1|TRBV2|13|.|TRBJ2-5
CATLDRDSETQYF
TGTGCCACCCTGGACAGGGACTCAGAGACCCAGTACTTC
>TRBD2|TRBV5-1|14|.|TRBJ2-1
CASSGALAANEQFF
TGCGCCAGCAGTGGGGCACTAGCGGCGAATGAGCAGTTCTTC
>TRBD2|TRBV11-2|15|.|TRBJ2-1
CASSLGTSGYNEQFF
TGTGCCAGCAGCTTAGGGACTAGCGGATACAATGAGCAGTTCTTC
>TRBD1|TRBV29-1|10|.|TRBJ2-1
CSVEDGQGFF
TGCAGCGTTGAGGACGGACAGGGGTTCTTC
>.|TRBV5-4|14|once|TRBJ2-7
CASSPTSFSYEQYF
TGTGCCAGCAGCCCGACATCCTTTTCCTACGAGCAGTACTTC
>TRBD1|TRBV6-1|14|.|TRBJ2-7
CASREDRGLYEQYF
TGTGCCAGCAGGGAGGACAGGGGGCTCTACGAGCAGTACTTC
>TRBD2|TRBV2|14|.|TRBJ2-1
CASSEVAGGYEQFF
TGTGCCAGCAGTGAGGTAGCGGGAGGGTATGAGCAGTTCTTC
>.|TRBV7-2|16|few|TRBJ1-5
CASSLDSGLPNQPQHF
TGTGCCAGCAGCTTAGATTCCGGGTTGCCCAATCAGCCCCAGCATTTT
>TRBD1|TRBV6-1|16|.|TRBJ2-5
CASSVRTGSGQETQYF
TGTGCCAGCAGTGTTAGGACAGGGTCAGGGCAAGAGACCCAGTACTTC
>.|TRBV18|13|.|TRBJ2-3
CASSPLKSDTQYF
TGTGCCAGCTCACCTCTAAAATCAGATACGCAGTATTTT
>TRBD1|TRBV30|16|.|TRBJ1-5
CAWSVWDRGSNQPQHF
TGTGCCTGGAGTGTATGGGACAGGGGTAGCAATCAGCCCCAGCATTTT
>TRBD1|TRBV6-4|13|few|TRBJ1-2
CASSDGDSYGYTF
TGTGCCAGCAGTGACGGGGACAGCTATGGCTACACCTTC
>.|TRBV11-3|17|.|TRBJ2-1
CASSLGVAGTSYNEQFF
TGTGCCAGCAGCTTAGGGGTGGCAGGGACATCCTACAATGAGCAGTTCTTC